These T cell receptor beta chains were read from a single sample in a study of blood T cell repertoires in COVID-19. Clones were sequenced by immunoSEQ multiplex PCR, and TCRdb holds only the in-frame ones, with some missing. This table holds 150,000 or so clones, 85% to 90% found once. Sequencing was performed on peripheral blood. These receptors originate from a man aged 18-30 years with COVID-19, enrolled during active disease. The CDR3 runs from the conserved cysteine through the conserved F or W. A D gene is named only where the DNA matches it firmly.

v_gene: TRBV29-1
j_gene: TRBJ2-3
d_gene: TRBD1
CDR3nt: TGCAGCTCCGAGAGGACAGGGAGGTTTACAGATACGCAGTATTTT
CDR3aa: CSSERTGRFTDTQYF

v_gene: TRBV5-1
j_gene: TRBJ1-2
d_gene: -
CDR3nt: TGCGCCAGCAGCATTGACGGCGGGTATGGCTACACCTTC
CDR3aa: CASSIDGGYGYTF

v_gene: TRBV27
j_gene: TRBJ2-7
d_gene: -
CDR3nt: TGTGCCAGCAGTTTAAAACAGTACTACGAGCAGTACTTC
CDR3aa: CASSLKQYYEQYF

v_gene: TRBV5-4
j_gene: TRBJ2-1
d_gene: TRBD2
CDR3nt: TGTGCCAGCAGCTTCGGACTAGCGGGAGACAATGAGCAGTTCTTC
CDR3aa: CASSFGLAGDNEQFF

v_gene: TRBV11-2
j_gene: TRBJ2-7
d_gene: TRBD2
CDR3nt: TGTGCCAGCAGCTTAGAGTTTAGCGGGGCACAAGCCCATCCCTACGAGCAGTACTTC
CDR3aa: CASSLEFSGAQAHPYEQYF

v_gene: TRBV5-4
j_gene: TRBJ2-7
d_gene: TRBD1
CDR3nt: TGTGCCAGCAGCTCAGCCGGGACAGAATATGTCTTC
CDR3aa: CASSSAGTEYVF

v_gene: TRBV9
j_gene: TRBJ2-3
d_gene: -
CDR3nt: TGTGCCAGCAGCCTAGGCGGCGCGGGACCCACAGATACGCAGTATTTT
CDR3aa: CASSLGGAGPTDTQYF

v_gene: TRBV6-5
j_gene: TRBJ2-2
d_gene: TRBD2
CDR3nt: TGTGCCAGCAGCCCGGGACTAGCGCCGACCGGGGAGCTGTTTTTT
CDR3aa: CASSPGLAPTGELFF

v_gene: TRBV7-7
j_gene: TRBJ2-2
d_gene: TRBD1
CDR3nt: TGTGCCAGCAGAGCCGGGACAGGGGAGACCGGGGAGCTGTTTTTT
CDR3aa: CASRAGTGETGELFF

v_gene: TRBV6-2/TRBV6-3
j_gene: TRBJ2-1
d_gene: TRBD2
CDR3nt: TGTGCCAGCAGTTACGGGGCGGGAGGGGGTGAGCAGTTCTTC
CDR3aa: CASSYGAGGGEQFF